A selection of T cell receptor beta chains follows, all from one sample in a study of a mutant IDH1 vaccine in newly diagnosed glioma. TCRdb's table, derived via immunoSEQ multiplex PCR, lists solely in-frame clones and lacks some. The table shows over 40,000 clones, with 81% occurring only once. Their target antigens are unknown. The specimen comprised PBMCs, sampled from a glioma patient whose treatment included an IDH1 peptide vaccine. These receptors were collected from a woman aged 40-49 years with glioma. Some clones in this sample may be carry-over from other donors' samples. Both conserved end residues are part of each CDR3. Fields, in order: V gene, clone size, J gene, D gene, CDR3 protein, CDR3 DNA. The D gene is left open where the match is weak. A clone size is listed for some rows: how often the clone was seen (once, few, many), or a class if it is expanded.

TRBV19,few,TRBJ2-1,NA,CASSLSYNEQFF,TGTGCCAGTAGTCTTTCCTACAATGAGCAGTTCTTC
TRBV6-1,NA,TRBJ2-2,TRBD2,CASSGGLAGTRSGELFF,TGTGCCAGCAGTGGGGGGCTAGCGGGGACCCGTTCCGGGGAGCTGTTTTTT
TRBV27,NA,TRBJ2-3,NA,CASSPLAPPGSTQYF,TGTGCCAGCAGCCCTCTTGCCCCTCCCGGTTCTACGCAGTATTTT
TRBV12-1,NA,TRBJ2-2,NA,CASSFTSGANTGELFF,TGTGCCAGCAGCTTCACTAGCGGCGCGAACACCGGGGAGCTGTTTTTT
TRBV7-8,NA,TRBJ2-7,NA,CASSSIRTASYYEQYF,TGTGCCAGCAGCTCGATCCGGACGGCCTCCTACTACGAGCAGTACTTC
TRBV5-1,once,TRBJ2-7,NA,CASSLAVGPYEQYF,TGCGCCAGCAGCTTGGCAGTAGGTCCCTACGAGCAGTACTTC
TRBV7-8,NA,TRBJ1-2,NA,CASSLALGLRGYTF,TGTGCCAGCAGCTTAGCGTTGGGCTTACGTGGCTACACCTTC
TRBV4-2,few,TRBJ2-7,NA,CASSQGGQSYEQYF,TGTGCCAGCAGCCAAGGGGGGCAGTCCTACGAGCAGTACTTC
TRBV19,NA,TRBJ2-1,NA,CASSPDLVSYNEQFF,TGTGCCAGTAGTCCCGACCTGGTTTCCTACAATGAGCAGTTCTTC
TRBV7-2,NA,TRBJ2-2,TRBD2,CASSNPAGTTNTGELFF,TGTGCCAGCAGCAACCCCGCCGGGACTACCAACACCGGGGAGCTGTTTTTT
TRBV5-1,NA,TRBJ2-1,NA,CASSWGDSGNEQFF,TGCGCCAGCAGCTGGGGGGACAGCGGGAATGAGCAGTTCTTC
TRBV5-5,NA,TRBJ2-7,NA,CASSFVASYEQYF,TGTGCCAGCAGCTTTGTGGCGAGCTACGAGCAGTACTTC
TRBV2,NA,TRBJ2-3,NA,CASSETLPHTDTQYF,TGTGCCAGCAGTGAAACGTTACCTCATACAGATACGCAGTATTTT
TRBV18,NA,TRBJ2-7,NA,CASSPTDDEQYF,TGTGCCAGCTCACCAACTGATGACGAGCAGTACTTC
TRBV15,NA,TRBJ2-3,TRBD2,CATSRGSVTGGAKYF,TGTGCCACCAGCAGAGGGTCCGTTACGGGGGGGGCGAAGTATTTT
TRBV19,NA,TRBJ1-1,NA,CASSIKRGGTEAFF,TGTGCCAGTAGTATTAAAAGGGGGGGCACTGAAGCTTTCTTT
TRBV25-1,once,TRBJ2-2,NA,CASRQTGLNTGELFF,TGTGCCAGCAGACAGACTGGTTTGAACACCGGGGAGCTGTTTTTT
TRBV2,NA,TRBJ1-1,TRBD1,CASIDWGQGTEAFF,TGTGCCAGCATAGATTGGGGACAGGGGACTGAAGCTTTCTTT
TRBV6-5,NA,TRBJ2-3,TRBD2,CASSYGGRRRQDTQYF,TGTGCCAGCAGTTATGGCGGGAGGCGTAGGCAAGATACGCAGTATTTT
TRBV14,NA,TRBJ2-7,NA,CASSQDHADPGLSF,TGTGCCAGCAGCCAAGATCACGCGGACCCGGGACTGAGCTTC
TRBV27,NA,TRBJ2-1,TRBD1,CASRAGTVSYNEQFF,TGTGCCAGCAGGGCCGGGACAGTATCCTACAATGAGCAGTTCTTC
TRBV25-1,NA,TRBJ2-7,NA,CASNGRGYEQYF,TGTGCCAGCAATGGGCGGGGCTACGAGCAGTACTTC
TRBV6-1,NA,TRBJ1-1,TRBD1,CASSEYRGTEAFF,TGTGCCAGCAGTGAATACAGGGGCACTGAAGCTTTCTTT
TRBV4-3,NA,TRBJ2-1,NA,CASSQSYSSNEQFF,TGCGCCAGCAGCCAAAGTTACTCTAGTAATGAGCAGTTCTTC
TRBV7-2,NA,TRBJ1-3,NA,CASSLAGRSSGNTIYF,TGTGCCAGCAGCTTAGCGGGCAGAAGCTCTGGAAACACCATATATTTT
TRBV6-5,NA,TRBJ1-4,NA,CASSFGGTGEKLFF,TGTGCCAGCAGTTTCGGGGGAACAGGTGAAAAACTGTTTTTT
TRBV27,NA,TRBJ1-4,NA,CASSLGRAGEKLFF,TGTGCCAGCAGTTTGGGCAGGGCAGGGGAAAAACTGTTTTTT